Listed here are 26 T cell receptor beta chains from one sample, sequenced in a study of identical twins. TCRdb re-derived calls from the 5' RACE reads in MiXCR, one entry per CDR3 protein. This table has around 490,000 distinct CDR3 sequences, approximately 14% appearing once. These sequences were also reported in another study, on yellow fever vaccine responses in identical twins.

Sequencing used CD4+ T cells sorted from blood. Receptor source: a woman between 18 and 29 years old in good health.

This clonotype showed up many times. V and J are TRBV12-3 or TRBV12-4 and TRBJ2-1, with D possibly TRBD1 on 5 matching bases. This CDR3 region has 12 residues. The germline V and J ends were trimmed by 6 bases and 14 bases, with 17 bases remaining between them. Written as DNA, the CDR3 is TGTGCCAGCAGAACCAGGACAAGTATGAAGTTCTTC. Amino acids: CASRTRTSMKFF.

The sample holds a few counts of this clonotype. This chain joins TRBV24-1 and TRBJ2-6; 7 nucleotides align to TRBD1. V gave up 3 bases and J gave up 2 bases; unmatched junction bases: 3. Looked up from germline, CDR1 is KGHDR and CDR2 is SFDVKD. This CDR3 is built from 16 residues. The CDR3 sequence is CATSDPQGAGANVLTF. The CDR3 DNA reads TGTGCCACCAGTGATCCCCAGGGGGCTGGGGCCAACGTCCTGACTTTC.

CDR3 sequence: CASRPTALSEKLFF. The CDR3 nucleotides are TGTGCCAGCAGACCAACAGCTTTATCTGAAAAACTGTTTTTT. The J gene is TRBJ1-4, the V gene TRBV7-9; D is uncertain. Germline CDR1 is SEHNR and CDR2 is FQNEAQ (reference sequence). The V end was cut by 6 bases, the J end by 7 bases, with 15 bases between. This CDR3 comprises 14 residues. Combining the CDR3 with reference TRBV7-9 and TRBJ1-4 gives the whole variable domain DTGVSQNPRHKITKRGQNVTFRCDPISEHNRLYWYRQTLGQGPEFLTYFQNEAQLEKSRLLSDRFSAERPKGSFSTLEIQRTEQGDSAMYLCASRPTALSEKLFFGSGTQLSVL.

In this sample, this clonotype turned up a few times. V gene TRBV7-9 combines with J gene TRBJ2-2; D is ambiguous. The germline V and J ends were trimmed by 5 bases and 2 bases, with 12 bases remaining between them. The germline CDR1 and CDR2 sequences are SEHNR and FQNEAQ (reference sequence). CDR3 size: 15 residues. The CDR3 nucleotides are TGTGCCAGCAGCCCTTTCATAGCTAACACCGGGGAGCTGTTTTTT. It yields the protein CASSPFIANTGELFF.

The sample holds a few counts of this clonotype. The CDR3 spells CASTPSGVGGLSSYNEQFF. The CDR3 DNA reads as TGTGCCAGCACCCCCAGTGGGGTAGGGGGGCTGAGCTCCTACAATGAGCAGTTCTTC. This sequence joins TRBV28 and TRBJ2-1, with D perhaps TRBD1 or TRBD2 (6 bases each). The CDR3 runs 19 residues. CDR1 MDHEN and CDR2 SYDVKM come from the germline V gene. V lost 7 bases to trimming and J lost 0 bases, with 25 bases between them.

The genes are TRBV7-9 and TRBJ1-1; 9 nucleotides align to TRBD1. The CDR3 covers 16 residues. CDR1 is SEHNR and CDR2 is FQNEAQ in the germline V gene (reference sequence). J lost 1 base, V lost 0 bases, and 3 bases had no gene match. CDR3 residues: CASSLALTGGNTEAFF. The CDR3 DNA sequence: TGTGCCAGCAGCTTAGCCCTGACAGGGGGGAACACTGAAGCTTTCTTT.

This clonotype was counted a few times. The genes are TRBV28 and TRBJ1-2; D is unclear. This CDR3 spans 19 amino acids. The V end was cut by 3 bases, the J end by 1 base, with 24 bases between. Per germline, CDR1 MDHEN and CDR2 SYDVKM. The CDR3 loop is CASSFGLLTFAEDNYGYTF. CDR3 bases: TGTGCCAGCAGTTTCGGTCTCTTGACATTTGCCGAGGATAACTATGGCTACACCTTC.

The V call is TRBV10-3, the J call TRBJ2-5; 10 bases line up with TRBD2. This CDR3 is built from 16 residues. Germline trimming cut 3 bases from V and 5 bases from J; bases unmatched to any gene: 9. Germline V gives CDR1 ENHRY, CDR2 SYGVKD. As DNA, the CDR3 is TGTGCCATCAGTGACGCCAACCTAGCGGGAGTGGAGACCCAGTACTTC. As protein: CAISDANLAGVETQYF.

The chain is built from TRBV11-1 and TRBJ2-2; 11 bases are shared with TRBD2. V was pared by 6 bases and J by 2 bases, with 20 bases of the junction left unmatched. Per the germline V gene, CDR1 is SGHAT and CDR2 is FQDESV (reference sequence). The CDR3 is made up of 21 amino acids. This chain's CDR3 is CASSTTTGTSGGNLNTGELFF. The CDR3 DNA is TGTGCCAGCAGTACAACTACCGGGACTAGCGGAGGGAACCTAAACACCGGGGAGCTGTTTTTT.

A word on this clonotype: This clone may be a read error of a much larger clone one base away. The J gene is TRBJ2-3, the V gene TRBV7-9; unclear D gene. The ends were cut back, 8 bases at V and 4 bases at J, with 4 bases in the middle. Germline V lookup: CDR1 SEHNR, CDR2 FQNEAQ (reference sequence). The CDR3 has 10 residues. CDR3 loop: CASGSDTQYF. The CDR3 nucleotides are TGTGCCAGCGGGTCAGATACGCAGTATTTT.

There are a few counts of this clonotype. The chain uses TRBV10-3 and TRBJ2-3, with 10 bases identical to TRBD1. V was clipped by 7 bases and J by 4 bases; unmatched bases: 11. The germline gives CDR1 ENHRY, CDR2 SYGVKD. The CDR3 covers 16 residues. The CDR3 region has the DNA TGTGCCATCAATACCGGGACAGGGGTCGTTGCAGATACGCAGTATTTT. As protein: CAINTGTGVVADTQYF.

This chain uses TRBV4-1 with TRBJ2-5; TRBD1 is a possible D gene (6 bases). V was shortened by 1 base and J by 5 bases, with 17 bases between the two germline ends. Germline V gene data show CDR1 as MGHRA and CDR2 as YSYEKL. The CDR3 extends over 16 amino acids. This CDR3 is CASSQGDKGVRETQYF. The CDR3 DNA sequence: TGCGCCAGCAGCCAAGGGGACAAGGGCGTTCGGGAGACCCAGTACTTC.

This chain links TRBV5-1 with TRBJ2-3; a possible D gene is TRBD2 (6 bases). With 4 bases removed from V and 5 bases from J, the gap between germline ends came to 14 bases. The CDR3 is 14 amino acids. Germline V CDR1 and CDR2: SGHRS, YFSETQ. The chain's CDR3 is CASSEGRGLDTQYF. CDR3 bases: TGCGCCAGCAGCGAAGGGCGGGGTTTAGATACGCAGTATTTT.

The chain is built from TRBV6-4 and TRBJ2-1; 8 positions match TRBD2. There are 17 residues in the CDR3. In germline, CDR1 is MRHNA, CDR2 SNTAGT. V gave up 7 bases and J gave up 13 bases; unmatched junction bases: 24. CDR3 nucleotide sequence: TGTGCCAGCACCCCCCCCCGCGGGGGGAGGGCCCCCGATGTTCAGTTCTTC. Translating gives CASTPPRGGRAPDVQFF.

This clonotype came up a few times. The rearrangement uses TRBV12-3 or TRBV12-4 and TRBJ2-7, with a tentative D call TRBD2 (6 bases). CDR3 length equals 15 residues. With 3 bases removed from V and 0 bases from J, the gap between germline ends came to 12 bases. The CDR3 bases are TGTGCCAGCAGTTTCCGGGCGGGGAGCTCCTACGAGCAGTACTTC. This encodes CASSFRAGSSYEQYF.

This clonotype was detected a few times. The chain recombines TRBV7-9 with TRBJ2-7; 8 nucleotides agree with TRBD1. V was pared by 5 bases and J by 7 bases, with 4 bases of the junction left unmatched. Germline assignment: CDR1 SEHNR and CDR2 FQNEAQ (reference sequence). The CDR3 sequence is 12 residues long. The CDR3, as DNA: TGTGCCAGCAGCGGACAGGGATCGGAGCAGTACGTC. Its translation: CASSGQGSEQYV.

This clonotype was seen only a few times. This chain joins TRBV24-1 and TRBJ1-1, with D tentatively TRBD1 (5 bases). V gave up 3 bases and J gave up 5 bases, with 9 bases separating them. The CDR3 is 13 amino acids. CDR1 and CDR2 from the germline V gene are KGHDR and SFDVKD. CDR3 bases: TGTGCCACCAGTGATCCAGGGCGAACTGAAGCTTTCTTT. It codes for CATSDPGRTEAFF.

The table lists this clonotype with a count of one. V and J are TRBV27 and TRBJ2-1; 9 bases line up with TRBD2. The CDR3 length is 17 residues. Germline V gene data show CDR1 as MNHEY and CDR2 as SMNVEV (reference sequence). The V segment lost 3 bases and the J segment 6 bases; nucleotides outside the gene matches: 12. As DNA, the CDR3 is TGTGCCAGCAGTTTCCTTCCCGGACTAGCGAACCGCAATGAGCAGTTCTTC. It translates to CASSFLPGLANRNEQFF.

V is TRBV12-3 or TRBV12-4 and J is TRBJ1-1; 8 bases map to TRBD1. V trimming: 9 bases; J trimming: 6 bases; junction bases outside the gene matches: 9. The CDR3 extends over 13 amino acids. This CDR3 reads CASQGALVSEAFF. CDR3 sequence (DNA): TGTGCCAGTCAGGGGGCGCTTGTCTCTGAAGCTTTCTTT.

The V and J genes are TRBV12-3 or TRBV12-4 and TRBJ2-5; no definite D call. This CDR3 contains 14 residues. Trimming shortened V by 3 bases and J by 5 bases, and 13 bases separated the two germline ends. CDR3 residues: CASSFKGPGETQYF. CDR3 sequence (DNA): TGTGCCAGCAGTTTCAAAGGTCCCGGGGAGACCCAGTACTTC.

This clonotype occurred many times. The J gene is TRBJ1-1, the V gene TRBV12-3 or TRBV12-4; TRBD1 agrees at 7 bases. The CDR3 is 13 residues long. J lost 0 bases, V lost 6 bases, and 1 base had no gene match. CDR3: CASRGQLNTEAFF. In DNA, the CDR3 is TGTGCCAGCAGGGGACAGCTGAACACTGAAGCTTTCTTT.

This clonotype was picked up many times. The rearrangement uses TRBV2 and TRBJ1-1; tentatively, D is TRBD1 (5 bases). CDR3 size: 13 residues. Germline CDR1 SNHLY, CDR2 FYNNEI. The V and J ends lost 6 bases and 1 base respectively, with 9 bases between them. The chain's CDR3 is CASRVTGNTEAFF. CDR3 coding DNA: TGTGCCAGCAGAGTAACAGGGAACACTGAAGCTTTCTTT. The whole variable domain, filled in from reference TRBV2 and TRBJ1-1, reads EPEVTQTPSHQVTQMGQEVILRCVPISNHLYFYWYRQILGQKVEFLVSFYNNEISEKSEIFDDQFSVERPDGSNFTLKIRSTKLEDSAMYFCASRVTGNTEAFFGQGTRLTVV.

This clonotype has just a few counts. The V call is TRBV4-1, the J call TRBJ2-5; 7 bases are shared with TRBD2. CDR3 length: 16 residues. J lost 3 bases, V lost 0 bases, and 7 bases had no gene match. CDR1 and CDR2 (germline): MGHRA, YSYEKL. The CDR3 DNA reads TGCGCCAGCAGCCAAGATTCCGGGACTATGAAAGAGACCCAGTACTTC. It is translated as CASSQDSGTMKETQYF.

The sample holds a few counts of this clonotype. The chain employs TRBV6-2 or TRBV6-3 and TRBJ1-2, with TRBD1 matching over 11 bases. Germline-derived CDR1 and CDR2 are MNHEY and SVGEGT. With 4 bases clipped from V and 8 bases from J, the junction kept 9 bases outside the gene matches. There are 15 residues in the CDR3. CDR3 residues: CASSSAGTGGYGYTF. In nucleotides, the CDR3 is TGTGCCAGCAGTTCCGCAGGGACAGGGGGATACGGCTACACCTTC.

The sample holds a few counts of this clonotype. J is TRBJ2-7 and V is TRBV2, with D unresolved. The length of the CDR3 is 12 residues. Between the trimmed V and J ends, which lost 8 bases and 3 bases, there was a span of 11 bases. Germline CDR1 SNHLY, CDR2 FYNNEI. The chain's CDR3 is CASSRSGYEQYV. CDR3 DNA sequence: TGTGCCAGCTCGCGATCAGGCTACGAGCAGTACGTC.

The chain has TRBV28 and TRBJ2-5; D is unclear. Trimming pared 3 bases from V and 1 base from J, leaving 6 bases between. CDR3 length equals 13 residues. The germline V gene encodes CDR1 MDHEN and CDR2 SYDVKM. The CDR3 sequence: CASSLPAQETQYF. DNA of the CDR3: TGTGCCAGCAGTTTGCCAGCCCAAGAGACCCAGTACTTC. Based on the CDR3 plus reference TRBV28 and TRBJ2-5, the full variable domain is DVKVTQSSRYLVKRTGEKVFLECVQDMDHENMFWYRQDPGLGLRLIYFSYDVKMKEKGDIPEGYSVSREKKERFSLILESASTNQTSMYLCASSLPAQETQYFGPGTRLLVL.